Detailed here is one T cell receptor (beta chain). Its antigen is undetermined. This CDR3 has 16 amino acids. Trimming removed 5 bases at V and 1 base at J, with 14 bases between. In germline, CDR1 is SGHVS, CDR2 FNYEAQ. At least 3 on the Clinical Activity Score was recorded for ophthalmopathy patients, who also had NOSPECS grade at least 4 and duration under 3 months. The sample belongs to a study of T cells in Graves' hyperthyroidism and ophthalmopathy. Study in general: Prior to any treatment, at the point of initial diagnosis, peripheral blood was collected.

Findings of the study overall: Appearing also in blood were most of the thyroid clonotypes expanded above 0.001.

TCR beta CDR3 sequences were amplified from RNA transcripts. A set of HTBI primers served as the primers for a first-round RT-PCR of the TCR CDR3. Each CDR3 protein gets one entry after TCRdb re-called the multiplex PCR reads with MiXCR. The sample yields around 490,000 distinct CDR3 sequences, 15% to 20% seen once. The sequence came from a man in his forties with Graves' ophthalmopathy. The sequenced material came from blood. The J gene is TRBJ1-4, the V gene TRBV7-6, with D hard to call. The CDR3 sequence: CASSPYGPVTNEKLFF. CDR3 DNA sequence: TGTGCCAGCAGCCCCTACGGGCCAGTAACTAATGAAAAACTGTTTTTT.